This TCR beta chain was identified in a study of molecular identifiers for immune sequencing clone quantification. Study findings and constraints: Barcode sharing among identical TCR molecules could make large clones appear smaller. Even with 990,000 or so naive cells present, spiked Jurkat TCR RNA from one cell was reportedly detectable.

MiXCR was run by TCRdb on the PCR reads, yielding one entry per CDR3 protein. The repertoire includes approximately 550,000 distinct CDR3 sequences, 20% to 25% of them detected once, and 0.7% to 1% sits in the top ten. Naive CD8 sequencing libraries were generated from around 18,000 to 910,000 sorted cells, with 10%, 30% or 50% RNA as input. The CDR3 consists of 15 residues. Trimming removed 5 bases at V and 2 bases at J, with 15 bases between. The germline gives CDR1 PRHDT, CDR2 FYEKMQ (reference sequence). As for this clonotype: The target antigen is unknown.

The chain couples TRBV13 to TRBJ2-5; D possibly matches TRBD1 or TRBD2 (5 bases each). Sequencing was done on a sample of naive CD8+ T cells from blood, with Jurkat cell RNA spiked in. This sample's subset: FACS-sorted CD8+CD4-CCR7+CD45RA+ naive T cells. The clonotype originates from a human donor in good health. Some libraries in this study had Jurkat cell RNA spiked in. This CDR3 is CASSPRWGIQETQYF. The DNA for the CDR3 is TGTGCCAGCAGCCCCCGGTGGGGGATACAAGAGACCCAGTACTTC.